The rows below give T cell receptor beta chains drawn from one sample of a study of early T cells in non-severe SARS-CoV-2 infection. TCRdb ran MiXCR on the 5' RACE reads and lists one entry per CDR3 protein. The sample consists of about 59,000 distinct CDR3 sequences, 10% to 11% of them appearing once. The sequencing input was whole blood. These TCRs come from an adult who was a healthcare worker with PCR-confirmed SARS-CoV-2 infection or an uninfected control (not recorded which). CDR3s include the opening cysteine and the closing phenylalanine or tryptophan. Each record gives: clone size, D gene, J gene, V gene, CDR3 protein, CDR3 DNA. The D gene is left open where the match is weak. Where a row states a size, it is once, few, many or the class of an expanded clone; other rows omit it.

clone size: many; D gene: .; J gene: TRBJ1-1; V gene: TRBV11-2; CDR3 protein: CASRGGLRWGTEAFF; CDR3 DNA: TGTGCCAGCAGGGGGGGCCTCCGCTGGGGCACTGAAGCTTTCTTT
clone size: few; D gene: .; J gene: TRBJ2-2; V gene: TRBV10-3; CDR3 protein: CAISKAGGANTGELFF; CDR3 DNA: TGTGCCATCAGTAAAGCTGGCGGGGCTAACACCGGGGAGCTGTTTTTT
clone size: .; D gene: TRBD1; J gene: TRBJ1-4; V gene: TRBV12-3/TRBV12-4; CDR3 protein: CASSPWTGGREKLFF; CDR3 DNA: TGTGCCAGCAGTCCATGGACAGGGGGTAGGGAAAAACTGTTTTTT
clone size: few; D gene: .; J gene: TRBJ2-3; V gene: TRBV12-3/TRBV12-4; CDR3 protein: CASSRGVVDRDTQYF; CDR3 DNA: TGTGCCAGCAGCCGAGGGGTAGTGGATCGAGATACGCAGTATTTT
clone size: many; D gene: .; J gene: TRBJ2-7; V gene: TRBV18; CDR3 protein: CASSPSRTSYEQYF; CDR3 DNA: TGTGCCAGCTCACCGTCAAGAACCTCCTACGAGCAGTACTTC
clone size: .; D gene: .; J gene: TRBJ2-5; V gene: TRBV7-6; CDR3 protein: CASSLGTDGGETQYF; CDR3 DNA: TGTGCCAGCAGCTTAGGGACAGACGGGGGGGAGACCCAGTACTTC
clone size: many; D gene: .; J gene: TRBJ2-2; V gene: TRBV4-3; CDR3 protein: CASSQDRGSWNTGELFF; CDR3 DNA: TGCGCCAGCAGCCAAGATCGGGGCTCTTGGAACACCGGGGAGCTGTTTTTT
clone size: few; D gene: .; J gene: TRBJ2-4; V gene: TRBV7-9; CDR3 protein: CASSWDGAIQYF; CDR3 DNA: TGTGCCAGCAGCTGGGACGGCGCGATTCAGTACTTC
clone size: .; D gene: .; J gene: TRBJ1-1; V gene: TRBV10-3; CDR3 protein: CATDAGPPNTEAFF; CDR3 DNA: TGTGCCACCGACGCAGGACCCCCGAACACTGAAGCTTTCTTT
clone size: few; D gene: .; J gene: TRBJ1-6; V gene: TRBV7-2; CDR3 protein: CASSLTTGTPYSPLHF; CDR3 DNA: TGTGCCAGCAGCTTAACCACCGGGACACCATATTCACCCCTCCACTTT
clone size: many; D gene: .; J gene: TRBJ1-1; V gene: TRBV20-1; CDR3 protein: CSARQGSNMNTEAFF; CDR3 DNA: TGCAGTGCTAGACAGGGCTCGAACATGAACACTGAAGCTTTCTTT
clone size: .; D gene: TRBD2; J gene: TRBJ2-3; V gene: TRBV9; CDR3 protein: CASSVGLAGSGTDTQYF; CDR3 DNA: TGTGCCAGCAGCGTAGGGCTAGCGGGAAGCGGCACAGATACGCAGTATTTT
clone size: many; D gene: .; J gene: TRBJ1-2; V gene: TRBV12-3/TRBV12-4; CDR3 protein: CASTSSIYPTLRKGGYTF; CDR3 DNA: TGTGCCAGCACCTCATCCATCTATCCTACTCTCAGAAAGGGTGGCTACACCTTC
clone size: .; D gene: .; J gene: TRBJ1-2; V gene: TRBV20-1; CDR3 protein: CSAQIGRVTF; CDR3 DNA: TGCAGTGCCCAAATCGGGAGGGTCACCTTC
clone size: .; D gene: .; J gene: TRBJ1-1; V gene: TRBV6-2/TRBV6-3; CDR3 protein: CASSYYRRTEAFF; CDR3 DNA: TGTGCCAGCAGCTACTACAGGAGGACTGAAGCTTTCTTT
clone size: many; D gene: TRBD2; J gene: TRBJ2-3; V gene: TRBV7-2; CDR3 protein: CASSLASGGRPSADTQYF; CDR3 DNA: TGTGCCAGCAGCTTAGCTAGCGGGGGGCGCCCCAGTGCAGATACGCAGTATTTT
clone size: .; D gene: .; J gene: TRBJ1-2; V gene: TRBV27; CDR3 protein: CASSLGAGTGYGYTF; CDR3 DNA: TGTGCCAGCAGTTTGGGGGCTGGGACCGGCTATGGCTACACCTTC
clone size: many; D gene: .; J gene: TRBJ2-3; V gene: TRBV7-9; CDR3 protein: CASSSTKDTQYF; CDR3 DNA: TGTGCCAGCAGCTCGACAAAAGATACGCAGTATTTT
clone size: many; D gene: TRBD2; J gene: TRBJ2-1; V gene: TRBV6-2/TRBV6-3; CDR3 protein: CASTSRLAGNNEQFF; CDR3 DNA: TGTGCCAGCACCTCCCGACTAGCGGGGAATAATGAGCAGTTCTTC
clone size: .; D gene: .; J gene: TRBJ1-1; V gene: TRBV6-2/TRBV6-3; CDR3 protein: CASKSQRVLRSTEAFF; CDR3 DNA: TGTGCCAGCAAGTCTCAAAGGGTATTAAGGTCCACTGAAGCTTTCTTT
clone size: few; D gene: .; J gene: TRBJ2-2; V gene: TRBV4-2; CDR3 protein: CASSSRGARDGELFF; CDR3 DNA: TGTGCCAGCAGCTCCCGGGGAGCCCGGGACGGGGAGCTGTTTTTT
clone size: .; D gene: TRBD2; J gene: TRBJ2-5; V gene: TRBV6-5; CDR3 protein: CASRYRGGAETQYF; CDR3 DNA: TGTGCCAGCAGATACCGGGGAGGGGCGGAGACCCAGTACTTC
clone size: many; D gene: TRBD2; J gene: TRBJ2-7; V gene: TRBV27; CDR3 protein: CASGRATSGGVYEQYF; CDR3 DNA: TGTGCCAGCGGACGAGCGACTAGCGGGGGTGTCTACGAGCAGTACTTC
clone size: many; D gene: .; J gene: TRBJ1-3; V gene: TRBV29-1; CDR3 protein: CSVAGLGNTIYF; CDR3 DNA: TGCAGCGTTGCGGGTCTCGGAAACACCATATATTTT